Listed below are T cell receptor beta chains from one sample, sequenced in a study of T-cell memory formation after mild COVID-19. TCRdb redid the calling of the 5' RACE reads with MiXCR, one entry per CDR3 protein. The repertoire consists of about 270,000 distinct CDR3 sequences, with around 17% occurring once and the leading ten covering about 21%. The sample taken for sequencing was PBMCs or a T cell subset sorted from them (not recorded which). The origin of the receptors is a young man who had mild COVID-19 (a few samples of this study predate the infection). Cell type and time point are not known. The CDR3 runs from the conserved cysteine through the conserved F or W. Fields, in order: J gene, clone size, D gene, V gene, CDR3 protein, CDR3 DNA. A D gene is named only where the DNA matches it firmly. Not every row has a clone size; where given, it reads once, few, many or a size class.

J gene: TRBJ2-7
clone size: -
D gene: TRBD2
V gene: TRBV7-2
CDR3 protein: CASSWRRGGAYEQYF
CDR3 DNA: TGTGCCAGCAGCTGGAGGCGGGGGGGCGCCTACGAGCAGTACTTC

J gene: TRBJ2-2
clone size: many
D gene: -
V gene: TRBV12-3/TRBV12-4
CDR3 protein: CASSLVGGHTGELFF
CDR3 DNA: TGTGCCAGCAGTTTAGTCGGTGGGCACACCGGGGAGCTGTTTTTT

J gene: TRBJ1-2
clone size: -
D gene: TRBD1
V gene: TRBV7-2
CDR3 protein: CASSLWTGWSYTF
CDR3 DNA: TGTGCCAGCAGCTTATGGACAGGATGGAGCTACACCTTC

J gene: TRBJ1-5
clone size: few
D gene: TRBD1
V gene: TRBV5-1
CDR3 protein: CASSLTGTGNQPQHF
CDR3 DNA: TGCGCCAGCAGCTTGACCGGGACAGGGAATCAGCCCCAGCATTTT

J gene: TRBJ2-4
clone size: -
D gene: TRBD2
V gene: TRBV5-6
CDR3 protein: CASSLAWGGANIQYF
CDR3 DNA: TGTGCCAGCAGCTTGGCTTGGGGGGGAGCGAACATTCAGTACTTC

J gene: TRBJ1-2
clone size: -
D gene: -
V gene: TRBV6-2/TRBV6-3
CDR3 protein: CASQGHDGYTF
CDR3 DNA: TGTGCCAGCCAGGGGCACGATGGCTACACCTTC

J gene: TRBJ2-5
clone size: -
D gene: -
V gene: TRBV20-1
CDR3 protein: CSAPRTVGEETQYF
CDR3 DNA: TGCAGTGCCCCGCGGACAGTGGGGGAAGAGACCCAGTACTTC

J gene: TRBJ1-2
clone size: -
D gene: -
V gene: TRBV5-1
CDR3 protein: CASSFIAGANYGYTF
CDR3 DNA: TGCGCCAGCAGCTTCATTGCAGGGGCTAACTATGGCTACACCTTC

J gene: TRBJ2-3
clone size: few
D gene: TRBD2
V gene: TRBV5-1
CDR3 protein: CASSLLRGGPDTQYF
CDR3 DNA: TGCGCCAGCAGCTTGTTGCGGGGGGGGCCAGATACGCAGTATTTT

J gene: TRBJ1-5
clone size: few
D gene: -
V gene: TRBV5-6
CDR3 protein: CASSFRGSGNQPQHF
CDR3 DNA: TGTGCCAGCAGCTTTCGGGGATCTGGCAATCAGCCCCAGCATTTT

J gene: TRBJ1-2
clone size: few
D gene: -
V gene: TRBV5-1
CDR3 protein: CASSLGPAYGYTF
CDR3 DNA: TGCGCCAGCAGCTTGGGACCGGCCTATGGCTACACCTTC

J gene: TRBJ2-1
clone size: -
D gene: -
V gene: TRBV5-1
CDR3 protein: CASREQGENNEQFF
CDR3 DNA: TGCGCCAGCCGGGAGCAGGGGGAGAACAATGAGCAGTTCTTC

J gene: TRBJ2-7
clone size: -
D gene: -
V gene: TRBV7-8
CDR3 protein: CASSLAQRKEQYF
CDR3 DNA: TGTGCCAGCAGCTTAGCGCAGAGGAAAGAGCAGTACTTC

J gene: TRBJ2-3
clone size: -
D gene: TRBD2
V gene: TRBV20-1
CDR3 protein: CSFSGGATDTQYF
CDR3 DNA: TGCAGTTTCAGCGGGGGGGCAACAGATACGCAGTATTTT

J gene: TRBJ2-5
clone size: -
D gene: -
V gene: TRBV4-3
CDR3 protein: CASSRQYQETQYF
CDR3 DNA: TGCGCCAGCAGCCGACAATACCAAGAGACCCAGTACTTC

J gene: TRBJ2-2
clone size: few
D gene: -
V gene: TRBV6-5
CDR3 protein: CASRQIPGELFF
CDR3 DNA: TGTGCCAGCCGACAGATCCCCGGGGAGCTGTTTTTT

J gene: TRBJ2-1
clone size: -
D gene: -
V gene: TRBV7-9
CDR3 protein: CASRRGGDNEQFF
CDR3 DNA: TGTGCCAGCAGACGAGGGGGGGACAATGAGCAGTTCTTC

J gene: TRBJ1-4
clone size: few
D gene: -
V gene: TRBV12-3/TRBV12-4
CDR3 protein: CASRPDYRNEKLFF
CDR3 DNA: TGTGCCAGCAGGCCGGACTATCGGAATGAAAAACTGTTTTTT

J gene: TRBJ2-2
clone size: few
D gene: -
V gene: TRBV28
CDR3 protein: CASSLKLLHTGELFF
CDR3 DNA: TGTGCCAGCAGTTTGAAACTGCTACACACCGGGGAGCTGTTTTTT

J gene: TRBJ2-7
clone size: -
D gene: -
V gene: TRBV20-1
CDR3 protein: CSAPNRVYEQYF
CDR3 DNA: TGCAGTGCCCCGAACAGGGTCTACGAGCAGTACTTC

J gene: TRBJ2-1
clone size: -
D gene: TRBD1
V gene: TRBV19
CDR3 protein: CASSITTGGGEQFF
CDR3 DNA: TGTGCCAGTAGTATAACTACAGGGGGCGGTGAGCAGTTCTTC

J gene: TRBJ2-4
clone size: -
D gene: -
V gene: TRBV12-3/TRBV12-4
CDR3 protein: CASSPTGPKNIQYF
CDR3 DNA: TGTGCCAGCAGCCCGACAGGCCCCAAAAACATTCAGTACTTC

J gene: TRBJ1-4
clone size: -
D gene: TRBD1
V gene: TRBV18
CDR3 protein: CASSRQGWIGEKLFF
CDR3 DNA: TGTGCCAGCTCGCGACAGGGATGGATTGGTGAAAAACTGTTTTTT

J gene: TRBJ2-4
clone size: -
D gene: -
V gene: TRBV14
CDR3 protein: CASSHEFGGRSKNIQYF
CDR3 DNA: TGTGCCAGCAGCCACGAGTTTGGGGGCCGGTCCAAAAACATTCAGTACTTC

J gene: TRBJ2-7
clone size: -
D gene: -
V gene: TRBV5-5
CDR3 protein: CASSSHGMSSYEQYF
CDR3 DNA: TGTGCCAGCAGCTCGCATGGGATGAGCTCCTACGAGCAGTACTTC

J gene: TRBJ2-4
clone size: many
D gene: TRBD2
V gene: TRBV3-1
CDR3 protein: CASSGRDRGGWNIQYF
CDR3 DNA: TGTGCCAGCAGCGGTCGGGACCGCGGGGGATGGAACATTCAGTACTTC

J gene: TRBJ2-3
clone size: few
D gene: -
V gene: TRBV6-5
CDR3 protein: CASRPRGVGGDTQYF
CDR3 DNA: TGTGCCAGCAGGCCCCGGGGGGTAGGGGGTGATACGCAGTATTTT

J gene: TRBJ2-5
clone size: many
D gene: -
V gene: TRBV7-2
CDR3 protein: CASSSVGGSQETQYF
CDR3 DNA: TGTGCCAGCAGCTCTGTGGGGGGCTCCCAAGAGACCCAGTACTTC

J gene: TRBJ1-5
clone size: -
D gene: -
V gene: TRBV20-1
CDR3 protein: CSARLESGNQPQHF
CDR3 DNA: TGCAGTGCTAGACTGGAGAGTGGCAATCAGCCCCAGCATTTT

J gene: TRBJ2-5
clone size: -
D gene: -
V gene: TRBV18
CDR3 protein: CASSPRRVGDQETQYF
CDR3 DNA: TGTGCCAGCTCACCACGAAGGGTGGGAGACCAAGAGACCCAGTACTTC

J gene: TRBJ2-7
clone size: -
D gene: -
V gene: TRBV6-2/TRBV6-3
CDR3 protein: CASKPVRDTSSYEQYF
CDR3 DNA: TGTGCCAGCAAACCTGTCCGGGACACAAGCTCCTACGAGCAGTACTTC

J gene: TRBJ1-2
clone size: -
D gene: -
V gene: TRBV9
CDR3 protein: CASSVAAYGYTF
CDR3 DNA: TGTGCCAGCAGCGTAGCTGCGTATGGCTACACCTTC

J gene: TRBJ2-5
clone size: few
D gene: TRBD1
V gene: TRBV5-1
CDR3 protein: CASSQDRVGQETQYF
CDR3 DNA: TGCGCCAGCAGCCAGGACAGGGTGGGCCAAGAGACCCAGTACTTC

J gene: TRBJ2-1
clone size: -
D gene: TRBD1
V gene: TRBV6-5
CDR3 protein: CASSYFGQGHNEQFF
CDR3 DNA: TGTGCCAGCAGTTACTTCGGACAGGGCCACAATGAGCAGTTCTTC

J gene: TRBJ2-3
clone size: few
D gene: TRBD2
V gene: TRBV7-2
CDR3 protein: CASSRPSGARTDTQYF
CDR3 DNA: TGTGCCAGCAGCCGACCTAGCGGGGCCCGCACAGATACGCAGTATTTT

J gene: TRBJ2-7
clone size: -
D gene: -
V gene: TRBV7-3
CDR3 protein: CASSLGDRDSYEQYF
CDR3 DNA: TGTGCCAGCAGCCTAGGGGACCGCGACTCCTACGAGCAGTACTTC

J gene: TRBJ2-2
clone size: -
D gene: -
V gene: TRBV5-6
CDR3 protein: CASSPKGRQGNTGELFF
CDR3 DNA: TGTGCCAGCAGCCCTAAAGGGAGGCAGGGAAACACCGGGGAGCTGTTTTTT

J gene: TRBJ1-5
clone size: -
D gene: -
V gene: TRBV28
CDR3 protein: CASSSWDTRNQPQHF
CDR3 DNA: TGTGCCAGCAGTTCCTGGGACACCCGTAATCAGCCCCAGCATTTT

J gene: TRBJ2-2
clone size: many
D gene: TRBD1
V gene: TRBV5-1
CDR3 protein: CASSEGTGGTGELFF
CDR3 DNA: TGCGCCAGCAGCGAAGGGACAGGCGGGACCGGGGAGCTGTTTTTT

J gene: TRBJ2-2
clone size: few
D gene: TRBD1
V gene: TRBV29-1
CDR3 protein: CSVAVDRAGTGELFF
CDR3 DNA: TGCAGCGTTGCAGTGGACAGGGCGGGGACCGGGGAGCTGTTTTTT

J gene: TRBJ2-2
clone size: few
D gene: TRBD1
V gene: TRBV7-6
CDR3 protein: CASSPRTGEAGELFF
CDR3 DNA: TGTGCCAGCAGCCCGAGGACAGGGGAAGCCGGGGAGCTGTTTTTT

J gene: TRBJ1-6
clone size: -
D gene: -
V gene: TRBV10-3
CDR3 protein: CAGRSSTRTSPLHF
CDR3 DNA: TGTGCCGGACGGAGCAGTACCCGGACTTCACCCCTCCACTTT

J gene: TRBJ2-1
clone size: few
D gene: -
V gene: TRBV2
CDR3 protein: CASCPDRTPNEQFF
CDR3 DNA: TGTGCCAGCTGCCCGGACAGAACCCCCAATGAGCAGTTCTTC

J gene: TRBJ1-3
clone size: few
D gene: -
V gene: TRBV4-3
CDR3 protein: CASSQRGVGNTIYF
CDR3 DNA: TGCGCCAGCAGCCAACGCGGGGTAGGAAACACCATATATTTT

J gene: TRBJ1-2
clone size: once
D gene: TRBD1
V gene: TRBV7-9
CDR3 protein: CASSRGQLGGYTF
CDR3 DNA: TGTGCCAGCAGCCGGGGACAGCTCGGGGGCTACACCTTC

J gene: TRBJ1-2
clone size: -
D gene: TRBD1
V gene: TRBV4-1
CDR3 protein: CASSQSGGGYGYTF
CDR3 DNA: TGCGCCAGCAGCCAATCAGGGGGTGGCTATGGCTACACCTTC